A single T cell receptor (beta chain) is shown here with its context. The target antigen is unknown. Germline DNA was extracted alongside blood RNA, which was obtained from unsorted whole blood. The V gene lost 8 bases and the J gene lost 14 bases, with 25 bases spanning the gap. Per the germline V gene, CDR1 is SGHNT and CDR2 is YENEEA. The length of the CDR3 is 14 residues. The data originate from a study of tumor-infiltrating lymphocytes in primary liver carcinoma. Study-level information: These were node-negative, non-metastatic T1-T3 tumors of roughly 4.2 to 10 cm. Whole-study results and caveats: Tumor samples exhibited a significantly greater top-250-clone fraction than blood samples (p = 0.039).

Starting from 400 to 500 ng of total RNA, TCR beta cDNA was produced with a primer in the constant region. Researchers made the TCR beta libraries by running three nested multiplex PCR rounds with slightly modified ARM-PCR. The first two PCR rounds used TRBV1-TRBV30 primers with a Cbeta primer, roughly 10 cycles each. TCRdb reanalysed the multiplex PCR reads using MiXCR and keeps one entry per CDR3 protein. The sample holds 310,000 or so distinct CDR3 sequences, approximately 64% seen once. J is TRBJ2-1 and V is TRBV11-3, with D tentatively TRBD2 (6 bases). The sequence was obtained from a middle-aged man with primary liver carcinoma and hepatitis B virus infection. The sequencing sample was made of peripheral blood. Here the CDR3 DNA reads TGTGCCAGCTCCAGTACCCTTTCAACGGGGGAGAAGTTCTTC. Its protein product is CASSSTLSTGEKFF.